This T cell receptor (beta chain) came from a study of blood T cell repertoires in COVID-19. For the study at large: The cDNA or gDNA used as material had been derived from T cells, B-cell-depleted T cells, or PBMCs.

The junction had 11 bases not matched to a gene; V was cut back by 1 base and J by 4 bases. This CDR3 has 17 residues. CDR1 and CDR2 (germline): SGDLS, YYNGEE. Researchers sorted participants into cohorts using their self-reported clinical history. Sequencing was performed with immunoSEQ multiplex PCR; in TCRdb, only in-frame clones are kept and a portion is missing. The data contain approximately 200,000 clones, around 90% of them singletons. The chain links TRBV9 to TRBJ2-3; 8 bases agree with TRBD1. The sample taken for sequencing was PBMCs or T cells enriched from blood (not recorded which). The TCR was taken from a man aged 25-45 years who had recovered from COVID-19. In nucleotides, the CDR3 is TGTGCCAGCAGCGTATCCCCAGGGGGCTTCACGGCAGATACGCAGTATTTT. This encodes CASSVSPGGFTADTQYF.